This T cell receptor (beta chain) originates from a study of OX40 agonist ivuxolimab in advanced cancers. Study-level background: Patients got intravenous ivuxolimab at 0.01 to 10 mg/kg every 2 weeks. Enrollees could have had prior anti-PD-1, anti-PD-L1 or anti-CTLA-4 therapy, which 30% to 50% had received.

Sequencing used immunoSEQ multiplex PCR; TCRdb keeps in-frame clones, though not all of them. The sample lists about 32,000 clones, 84% occurring once. This clone has just one count. Patients were ruled out by autoimmune disease history or systemic immunosuppression. Trimming cost V 5 bases and J 2 bases; bases outside gene matches: 6. Germline values: CDR1 MNHNS, CDR2 SASEGT. The CDR3 totals 14 residues. This sample comprised CD4+ or CD8+ T cells sorted from blood, obtained in a trial of the OX40 agonist ivuxolimab. This clonotype was sampled from an adult with an advanced solid tumor such as melanoma, head and neck, liver or kidney cancer. The chain employs TRBV6-1 and TRBJ2-7; TRBD1 matches 7 bases. CDR3 sequence: CASSRWDSTYEQYF. The CDR3 nucleotides are TGTGCCAGCAGTAGGTGGGACAGTACCTACGAGCAGTACTTC.